The rows below give T cell receptor beta chains drawn from one sample of a study of OX40 agonist ivuxolimab in advanced cancers. Repertoires were generated with immunoSEQ multiplex PCR, while TCRdb's copy carries only in-frame clones and drops some. The sample has some 86,000 clones, 90% to 95% seen once. The starting material was CD4+ or CD8+ T cells sorted from blood, obtained in a trial of the OX40 agonist ivuxolimab. The receptors were gathered from an adult with an advanced solid tumor such as melanoma, head and neck, liver or kidney cancer. The CDR3 runs from the conserved cysteine through the conserved F or W. A D gene is named only where the DNA matches it firmly. Rows give clone size only sometimes, using once, few, many, or a class for an expanded clone.

.	TRBJ2-7	TRBD2	TRBV4-3	TGCGCCAGCAGCCAAGAGGCTAGCGGGAGGAGCTCCTACGAGCAGTACTTC	CASSQEASGRSSYEQYF
.	TRBJ1-2	.	TRBV19	TGTGCCAGTAGTCCCGGGACTTATGGCTACACCTTC	CASSPGTYGYTF
once	TRBJ2-7	TRBD1	TRBV5-1	TGCGCCAGCGGGACAGGGGATGTCTACGAGCAGTACTTC	CASGTGDVYEQYF
.	TRBJ2-3	TRBD1	TRBV5-6	TGTGCCAGCAGGATCACAGGGGACGAGGGTACGCAGTATTTT	CASRITGDEGTQYF
.	TRBJ2-2	TRBD2	TRBV5-1	TGCGCCACTATGGGACTACACACCGGGGAGCTGTTTTTT	CATMGLHTGELFF
.	TRBJ2-2	.	TRBV11-2	TGTGCCAGCAGCCTCGCCGGGACTCCATATAACACCGGGGAGCTGTTTTTT	CASSLAGTPYNTGELFF
.	TRBJ2-1	TRBD2	TRBV27	TGTGCCAGCAGTTTATCCAGCGGGGGAGTATACAATGAGCAGTTCTTC	CASSLSSGGVYNEQFF
.	TRBJ2-1	.	TRBV9	TGTGCCAGCAGCGTAGGGAGCGGATACAATGAGCAGTTCTTC	CASSVGSGYNEQFF
.	TRBJ2-7	.	TRBV4-1	TGCGCCAGCAGCCAAATTCAGGGTTACGAGCAGTACTTC	CASSQIQGYEQYF
.	TRBJ1-6	TRBD1	TRBV6-1	TGTGCCAGCAGCTCAACCGGGACAGGAAATTCACCCCTCCACTTT	CASSSTGTGNSPLHF
.	TRBJ2-7	TRBD2	TRBV10-3	TGTGCCATCAGTGATAACGCTAGCGGGGGTCCCTACGAGCAGTACTTC	CAISDNASGGPYEQYF
.	TRBJ2-3	TRBD2	TRBV7-2	TGTGCCAGCAGCTTAATAGCGGGAAGTTTAGTTAGCACAGATACGCAGTATTTT	CASSLIAGSLVSTDTQYF
.	TRBJ2-7	TRBD2	TRBV19	TGTGCCAGTAGTATGGGGTCAGGGAGGGAAACTCCCTACGAGCAGTACTTC	CASSMGSGRETPYEQYF
.	TRBJ2-3	TRBD2	TRBV6-4	TGTGCCAGCAGTCGCCAGGCCCTGAGCGGGAGGCCGTCAGATACGCAGTATTTT	CASSRQALSGRPSDTQYF
.	TRBJ1-5	.	TRBV5-6	TGTGCCAGCAGCTTACAGGGAGTCAATCAGCCCCAGCATTTT	CASSLQGVNQPQHF
.	TRBJ2-2	.	TRBV25-1	TGTGCCAGCAGTGAAGGAGCTACCGGGGAGCTGTTTTTT	CASSEGATGELFF
.	TRBJ2-7	.	TRBV4-3	TGCGCCAGCAGCCAAGCGCTCAGGGGAGAGCAGTACTTC	CASSQALRGEQYF
.	TRBJ2-6	TRBD2	TRBV4-1	TGCGCCAGCACCTGGGGCGGGGGAGAGTCCTCTGGGGCCAACGTCCTGACTTTC	CASTWGGGESSGANVLTF
.	TRBJ1-1	.	TRBV5-6	TGTGCCAGCAGCTTGCTGGGATTAAACACTGAAGCTTTCTTT	CASSLLGLNTEAFF
.	TRBJ1-5	.	TRBV4-1	TGCGCCAGCAGCACGGGGGCAAATCAGCCCCAGCATTTT	CASSTGANQPQHF
.	TRBJ2-7	.	TRBV6-5	TGTGCCAGCAGCCTACCAACCTACGAGCAGTACTTC	CASSLPTYEQYF
.	TRBJ2-7	.	TRBV4-1	TGCGCCAGCAGCCTCACCGCCGGGATCTCGACTTACGAGCAGTACTTC	CASSLTAGISTYEQYF
.	TRBJ2-3	.	TRBV28	TGTGCCAGCAGCGTACCTCCCCGACTAGGGGGGACAGATACGCAGTATTTT	CASSVPPRLGGTDTQYF
.	TRBJ1-5	.	TRBV10-3	TGTGCCATCAGTGTTGGGACAAATAGCAATCAGCCCCAGCATTTT	CAISVGTNSNQPQHF
.	TRBJ1-2	.	TRBV11-2	TGTGCCAGCAGCCACCCGGGACTCAACGAAGACTATGGCTACACCTTC	CASSHPGLNEDYGYTF